These 20 T cell receptor beta chains came from one sample sequenced in a study of cytomegalovirus exposure and HLA in healthy donors. The PCR was carried out with 60 Vbeta primers and 13 Jbeta primers. The method was immunoSEQ multiplex PCR; TCRdb's version includes in-frame clones alone and lacks a portion of them. This table holds 200,000 to 250,000 clones, 75% found once. Sequences were obtained from PBMCs. The receptors were sampled from a woman aged 30 to 39 in good health and CMV-seronegative.

This clone was recorded only once. The J gene is TRBJ1-3, the V gene TRBV30; TRBD1 matches at 8 bases. Per germline, CDR1 GTSNPN and CDR2 SVGIG (reference sequence). V shed 2 bases, J shed 2 bases, and the junction held 8 bases outside the gene matches. The CDR3 runs to 16 residues. CDR3 in DNA: TGTGCCTGGAGTCCTGGACAGGGATTAACTGGAAACACCATATATTTT. It specifies CAWSPGQGLTGNTIYF.

This sequence joins TRBV19 and TRBJ1-5; unclear D gene. Trimming took off 3 bases at V and 6 bases at J, with 12 bases between the two ends. CDR3 size: 14 residues. The V gene's germline CDR1 is LNHDA and CDR2 SQIVND (reference sequence). The CDR3 DNA reads TGTGCCAGTAGTATCGCGGATACGGGTCAGCCCCAGCATTTT. Encoded protein: CASSIADTGQPQHF.

The chain uses TRBV7-9 and TRBJ1-1; a weak D match, TRBD1 (5 bases). V was shortened by 4 bases and J by 10 bases, with 19 bases between the two germline ends. The CDR3 length is 14 residues. Germline V gives CDR1 SEHNR, CDR2 FQNEAQ (reference sequence). Here the CDR3 reads CASSSPYYPGGAFF. CDR3 bases: TGTGCCAGCAGCTCACCCTACTACCCGGGGGGAGCTTTCTTT.

The chain uses TRBV7-2 and TRBJ2-1; TRBD2 matches at 10 bases. J gave up 6 bases and V 5 bases, and 7 bases lay outside the gene matches. The CDR3 is made up of 15 amino acids. Per germline, CDR1 SGHTA and CDR2 FQGNSA. CDR3: CASSRPGLASNEQFF. For the CDR3, the DNA is TGTGCCAGCAGCCGACCGGGACTAGCGAGCAATGAGCAGTTCTTC.

The chain combines TRBV6-1 with TRBJ1-2; 7 bases line up with TRBD1. The germline gives CDR1 MNHNS, CDR2 SASEGT. The length of the CDR3 is 15 residues. The V gene end was trimmed by 5 bases and the J gene end by 8 bases; junction bases not matched to a gene: 14. The CDR3 sequence is CASSPDRGGAGGYTF. The CDR3 DNA reads TGTGCCAGCAGTCCCGACAGAGGGGGCGCTGGGGGCTACACCTTC.

This chain connects TRBV20-1 to TRBJ2-2; no firm D call. CDR1 is DFQATT, CDR2 SNEGSKA, per germline (reference sequence). The germline V and J ends were trimmed by 5 bases and 4 bases, with 5 bases remaining between them. The CDR3 has 11 amino acids. The CDR3 region is CSAPFTGELFF. The CDR3 DNA is TGCAGTGCTCCATTCACCGGGGAGCTGTTTTTT.

The chain combines TRBV6-5 with TRBJ2-5, with a possible D match to TRBD2 (5 bases). Germline V gene lookup returns CDR1 MNHEY and CDR2 SVGAGI. The CDR3 length is 13 residues. Trimming stripped 2 bases from V and 5 bases from J, with 9 bases between. The CDR3: CASSYEGWETQYF. The CDR3 DNA reads as TGTGCCAGCAGTTACGAGGGCTGGGAGACCCAGTACTTC.

As to this clone: The junction departs from the called germline gene at one end, perhaps through a read error. The rearrangement uses TRBV7-9 and TRBJ2-2; 8 bases are a match to TRBD2. The CDR3 is 17 residues long. CDR1 and CDR2 (germline): SEHNR, FQNEAQ (reference sequence). The CDR3 spells CSSSLTPGLGNTGELFF. In DNA form, the CDR3 reads TGTTCCAGCAGCTTGACTCCGGGACTAGGGAACACCGGGGAGCTGTTTTTT.

The V and J genes are TRBV4-1 and TRBJ2-7; 15 nucleotides align to TRBD2. The germline gives CDR1 MGHRA, CDR2 YSYEKL. There are 19 residues in the CDR3. V lost 1 base, J lost 1 base, and 8 bases stayed unmatched. CDR3 bases: TGCGCCAGCAGCCAAGGTTCAGGACTAGCGGGGGGGCCGTCCTACGAGCAGTACTTC. This translates into CASSQGSGLAGGPSYEQYF.

The chain joins TRBV5-1 to TRBJ1-2, with unresolved D. The V and J ends lost 7 bases and 8 bases respectively, with 21 bases between them. Germline loops: CDR1 SGHRS, CDR2 YFSETQ. The CDR3 runs to 14 residues. The CDR3 DNA reads TGCGCCAGCGGGCCTTCTTCCATTGTAATAGGCTACACCTTC. It translates to CASGPSSIVIGYTF.

V and J are TRBV30 and TRBJ2-7; D call uncertain. V lost 0 bases and J lost 3, with 9 bases in between. CDR3 length equals 13 residues. The germline V gene has CDR1 GTSNPN and CDR2 SVGIG (reference sequence). The CDR3 region has the DNA TGTGCCTGGAGTGTAGAACAGCTCTACGAGCAGTACTTC. Amino acids: CAWSVEQLYEQYF.

V usage is TRBV5-6 and J usage is TRBJ1-2, with D maybe TRBD1 (6 bases). Germline CDR1 reads SGHDT; CDR2 reads YYEEEE. The V end lost 4 bases, the J end lost 2 bases, and 9 bases lay between the germline ends. The CDR3 totals 13 residues. The CDR3 sequence: CASSVGQNYGYTF. The CDR3, as DNA: TGTGCCAGCAGCGTCGGACAGAACTATGGCTACACCTTC.

In this sample, this clone turned up a few times. This rearrangement joins TRBV2 to TRBJ2-1, with 9 bases fitting TRBD2. With 1 base clipped from V and 8 bases from J, the junction kept 6 bases outside the gene matches. Germline assignment: CDR1 SNHLY and CDR2 FYNNEI. This CDR3 is 15 amino acids long. The CDR3 is CASSEGLAGYHEQFF. CDR3 in DNA: TGTGCCAGCAGTGAAGGGCTAGCGGGATACCATGAGCAGTTCTTC.

This chain uses TRBV5-1 with TRBJ2-1; D unclear. Germline values: CDR1 SGHRS, CDR2 YFSETQ. Deletions cut 7 bases from V and 10 bases from J, with 18 bases between. There are 13 residues in the CDR3. CDR3 region: CASYSHEAQEQFF. In DNA form, the CDR3 reads TGCGCCAGCTATTCACACGAGGCGCAAGAGCAGTTCTTC.

The chain couples TRBV6-1 to TRBJ1-1; D may be TRBD1 (5 bases). V lost 6 bases and J lost 2, with 10 bases in between. The germline V gene has CDR1 MNHNS and CDR2 SASEGT. The CDR3 length is 13 residues. CDR3 sequence (DNA): TGTGCCAGCAGCCCCAGGGTTAACACTGAAGCTTTCTTT. Its protein is CASSPRVNTEAFF.

J is TRBJ2-5 and V is TRBV7-2; 7 positions match TRBD1. Trimming cost V 0 bases and J 5 bases; bases outside gene matches: 9. This CDR3 region has 16 residues. The V gene's germline CDR1 is SGHTA and CDR2 FQGNSA. The CDR3 region has the DNA TGTGCCAGCAGCTTAGCGGCTGACAGGGTAGGGGAGACCCAGTACTTC. This gives the protein CASSLAADRVGETQYF.

The J gene is TRBJ1-2, the V gene TRBV11-2, with D unresolved. Germline CDR1 SGHAT, CDR2 FQNNGV. V lost 0 bases and J lost 3, with 11 bases in between. The CDR3 is 15 residues long. CDR3 DNA: TGTGCCAGCAGCTTAGATATCGCGTCCTACTATGGCTACACCTTC. Translating gives CASSLDIASYYGYTF.

The V call is TRBV2, the J call TRBJ2-1, with unresolved D. V was clipped by 0 bases and J by 9 bases, with 15 bases between them. Germline values: CDR1 SNHLY, CDR2 FYNNEI. The CDR3 consists of 15 residues. Here the CDR3 reads CASSEAFPRSSEQFF. The DNA of the CDR3 is TGTGCCAGCAGTGAAGCCTTTCCAAGAAGTAGTGAGCAGTTCTTC.

The genes are TRBV27 and TRBJ2-7; TRBD2 aligns across 9 bases. The germline V gene encodes CDR1 MNHEY and CDR2 SMNVEV (reference sequence). The CDR3 extends over 16 amino acids. Losses at the gene ends were 0 bases for V and 3 bases for J; bases not matched to a gene: 6. For the CDR3, the DNA is TGTGCCAGCAGTTTATCGACAGGACTAGCGAGCTACGAGCAGTACTTC. It translates to CASSLSTGLASYEQYF.

Concerning this clone: The junction departs from germline at one end; a sequencing error may be responsible. The chain recombines TRBV7-9 with TRBJ2-7, with 7 bases identical to TRBD2. There are 15 residues in the CDR3. CDR1 is SEHNR and CDR2 is FQNEAQ in the germline V gene (reference sequence). CDR3 sequence: CSSSFTLAAPSEQYF. The CDR3 nucleotides are TGTTCCAGCAGCTTTACCCTAGCGGCCCCCTCCGAGCAGTACTTC.